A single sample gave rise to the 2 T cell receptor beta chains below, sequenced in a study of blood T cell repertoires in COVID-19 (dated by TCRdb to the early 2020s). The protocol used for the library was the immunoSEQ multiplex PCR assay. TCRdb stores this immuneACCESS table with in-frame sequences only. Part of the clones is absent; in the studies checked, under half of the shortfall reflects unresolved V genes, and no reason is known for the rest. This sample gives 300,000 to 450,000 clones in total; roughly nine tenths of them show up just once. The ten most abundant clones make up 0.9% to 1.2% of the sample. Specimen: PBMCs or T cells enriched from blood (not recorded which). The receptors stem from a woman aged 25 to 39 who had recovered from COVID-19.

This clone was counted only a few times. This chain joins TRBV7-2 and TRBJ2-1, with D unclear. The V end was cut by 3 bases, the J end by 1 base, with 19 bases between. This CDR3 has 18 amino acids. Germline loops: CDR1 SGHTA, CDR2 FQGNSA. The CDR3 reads CASSFIDFLRLSYNEQFF. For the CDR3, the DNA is TGTGCCAGCAGCTTTATTGACTTTCTGAGACTTTCCTACAATGAGCAGTTCTTC.

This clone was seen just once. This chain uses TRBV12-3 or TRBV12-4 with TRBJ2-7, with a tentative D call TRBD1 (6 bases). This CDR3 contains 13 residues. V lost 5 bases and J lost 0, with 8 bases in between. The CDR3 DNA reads TGTGCCAGCAGTCCGGGACACTCCTACGAGCAGTACTTC. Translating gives CASSPGHSYEQYF.